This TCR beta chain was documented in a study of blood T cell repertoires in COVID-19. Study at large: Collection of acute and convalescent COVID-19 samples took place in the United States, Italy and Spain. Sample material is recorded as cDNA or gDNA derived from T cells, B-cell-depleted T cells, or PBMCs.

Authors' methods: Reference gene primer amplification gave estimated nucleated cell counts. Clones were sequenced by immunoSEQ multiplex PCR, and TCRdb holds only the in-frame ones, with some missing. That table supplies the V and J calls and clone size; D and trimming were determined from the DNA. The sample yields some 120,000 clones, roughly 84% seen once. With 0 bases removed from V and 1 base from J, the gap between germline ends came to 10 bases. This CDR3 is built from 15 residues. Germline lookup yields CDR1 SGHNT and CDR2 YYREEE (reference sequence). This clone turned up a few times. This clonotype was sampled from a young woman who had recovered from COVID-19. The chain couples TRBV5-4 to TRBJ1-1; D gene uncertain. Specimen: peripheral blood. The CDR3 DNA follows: TGTGCCAGCAGCTTGGCCTTCCCTAGGAACACTGAAGCTTTCTTT. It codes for CASSLAFPRNTEAFF.